These T cell receptor beta chains were read from a single sample in a study of graft-versus-host responses after intestinal transplantation. Repertoires were generated with immunoSEQ multiplex PCR, while TCRdb's copy carries only in-frame clones and drops some. The repertoire has around 21,000 clones, about 35% of them found once; the top ten carry about 9.2%. This specimen consisted of alloreactive CD8+ T cells from a mixed lymphocyte reaction culture, obtained before intestinal transplant. These receptors were obtained from a human patient who received an intestinal transplant. CDR3s include the opening cysteine and the closing phenylalanine or tryptophan. The D gene is left open where the match is weak. Part of the rows lack a size; the others show once, few, many or a class for expanded clones.

clone_size: -; j_call: TRBJ2-7; v_call: TRBV7-9; d_call: -; cdr3_nt: TGTGCCAGCAGCTCCAGTCCAGGTCCTTCCTACGAGCAGTACTTC; cdr3_aa: CASSSSPGPSYEQYF
clone_size: few; j_call: TRBJ2-2; v_call: TRBV6-5; d_call: -; cdr3_nt: TGTGCCAGCAGTTACGGAGTAATCGGGGAGCTGTTTTTT; cdr3_aa: CASSYGVIGELFF
clone_size: -; j_call: TRBJ2-7; v_call: TRBV18; d_call: -; cdr3_nt: TGTGCCAGCTCTCCCGGGGGCTACGAGCAGTACTTC; cdr3_aa: CASSPGGYEQYF
clone_size: few; j_call: TRBJ2-7; v_call: TRBV29-1; d_call: -; cdr3_nt: TGCAGCGTTGAAGTGCTTGCCATCTACGAGCAGTACTTC; cdr3_aa: CSVEVLAIYEQYF
clone_size: few; j_call: TRBJ2-7; v_call: TRBV11-2; d_call: -; cdr3_nt: TGTGCCAGCAGCTTAGAGGTAGGCTCCTACGAGCAGTACTTC; cdr3_aa: CASSLEVGSYEQYF
clone_size: -; j_call: TRBJ2-3; v_call: TRBV7-3; d_call: -; cdr3_nt: TGTGCCAGCAGCTTAGGGGGCACAGATACGCAGTATTTT; cdr3_aa: CASSLGGTDTQYF
clone_size: few; j_call: TRBJ2-7; v_call: TRBV27; d_call: -; cdr3_nt: TGTGCCAGCAGTTTTGGGGGACCTGCCTACGAGCAGTACTTC; cdr3_aa: CASSFGGPAYEQYF
clone_size: once; j_call: TRBJ2-7; v_call: TRBV5-1; d_call: TRBD2; cdr3_nt: TGCGCCAGCAGCTTCGGGACTAGCGGGGGATACGAGCAGTACTTC; cdr3_aa: CASSFGTSGGYEQYF
clone_size: -; j_call: TRBJ2-1; v_call: TRBV4-1; d_call: -; cdr3_nt: TGCGCCAGCAGCCAAGATCCCCCCCACGGGAGAGATGACTTCAATGAGCAGTTCTTC; cdr3_aa: CASSQDPPHGRDDFNEQFF
clone_size: once; j_call: TRBJ1-2; v_call: TRBV6-5; d_call: -; cdr3_nt: TGTGCCAGCAGTTACTGGGGTGGCTACACCTTC; cdr3_aa: CASSYWGGYTF
clone_size: -; j_call: TRBJ1-2; v_call: TRBV7-4; d_call: -; cdr3_nt: TGTGCCAGCAGCTTAAGGCAGGATGGCTACACCTTC; cdr3_aa: CASSLRQDGYTF
clone_size: few; j_call: TRBJ2-3; v_call: TRBV6-5; d_call: TRBD2; cdr3_nt: TGTGCCAGCACCCCCGGGGGGATCGATACGCAGTATTTT; cdr3_aa: CASTPGGIDTQYF
clone_size: few; j_call: TRBJ1-2; v_call: TRBV10-1; d_call: -; cdr3_nt: TGCGCCAGCGAAGGGGGTTGGTACTATGGCTACACCTTC; cdr3_aa: CASEGGWYYGYTF
clone_size: -; j_call: TRBJ2-7; v_call: TRBV7-2; d_call: -; cdr3_nt: TGTGCCAGCAGCTTAGGACGGGGGAGCTCCTACGAGCAGTACTTC; cdr3_aa: CASSLGRGSSYEQYF
clone_size: few; j_call: TRBJ2-1; v_call: TRBV5-1; d_call: TRBD2; cdr3_nt: TGCGCCAGCAGCTTCACTAGCGGCTCCTACAATGAGCAGTTCTTC; cdr3_aa: CASSFTSGSYNEQFF
clone_size: few; j_call: TRBJ2-7; v_call: TRBV4-1; d_call: TRBD1; cdr3_nt: TGCGCCAGCAGCCAAGTGACAGGGGGGAACTACGAGCAGTACTTC; cdr3_aa: CASSQVTGGNYEQYF
clone_size: few; j_call: TRBJ2-7; v_call: TRBV6-5; d_call: -; cdr3_nt: TGTGCCAGCAGCCCTAACGGGAACGAGCAGTACTTC; cdr3_aa: CASSPNGNEQYF